This T cell receptor beta chain was observed in a study of regulatory T cells in long-lasting Graves disease. This clonotype was detected ten times or more. The antigen is not known. One base separates it from a far larger clone, so it is likely a read error. This CDR3 spans 16 amino acids. Germline CDR1 and CDR2: SEHNR and FQNEAQ (reference sequence). Trimming shortened V by 1 base and J by 10 bases, and 20 bases separated the two germline ends. The time point denotes: newly diagnosed GD, antithyroid drugs for less than 3 months. PBMC RNA was the source of the TCR library. HTBI primers from iRepertoire and Arm-PCR of CDR3 regions yielded the TCR beta libraries. Via MiXCR, TCRdb re-called the multiplex PCR reads, giving one row per CDR3 protein. Among approximately 300,000 distinct CDR3 sequences listed, about 20% were seen once. Whole-study findings and limits: Not thyroid tissue but only peripheral blood was studied. The study found TRBV28, TRBJ1-2 and TRBJ2-5 favored in persistent disease.

Sequenced here: peripheral blood mononuclear cells (PBMCs), sampled at new diagnosis, from a patient treated with antithyroid drugs. The TCR originated in a female donor with Graves disease. The chain combines TRBV7-9 with TRBJ2-1; tentatively, D is TRBD2 (6 bases). The CDR3 spells CASSLEASATPYEQFF. The CDR3 region has the DNA TGTGCCAGCAGCTTAGAGGCTAGCGCCACCCCCTACGAGCAGTTCTTC.